This TCR beta chain was captured in a study of cytomegalovirus exposure and HLA in healthy donors. About the research overall: Roughly 80% of some 390 genotyped donors fell in the Caucasian-associated ancestry cluster.

60 Vbeta and 13 Jbeta primers were used in PCR. Using immunoSEQ multiplex PCR, the repertoire was profiled, and TCRdb retains in-frame clones only, with some absent. This table holds over 130,000 clones, approximately 78% found once. This clone has a single count. The origin of this receptor is a woman aged 40 to 50 in good health and CMV-seropositive. The sample consisted of PBMCs.

CDR3 residues: CASIRGGTANYGYTF. The CDR3 nucleotides are TGTGCCAGCATCAGAGGAGGTACGGCTAACTATGGCTACACCTTC. The chain couples TRBV2 to TRBJ1-2; no clear D. V dropped 7 bases and J dropped 0 bases, with 15 bases sitting between them. Germline-derived CDR1 and CDR2 are SNHLY and FYNNEI. CDR3 length equals 15 residues.